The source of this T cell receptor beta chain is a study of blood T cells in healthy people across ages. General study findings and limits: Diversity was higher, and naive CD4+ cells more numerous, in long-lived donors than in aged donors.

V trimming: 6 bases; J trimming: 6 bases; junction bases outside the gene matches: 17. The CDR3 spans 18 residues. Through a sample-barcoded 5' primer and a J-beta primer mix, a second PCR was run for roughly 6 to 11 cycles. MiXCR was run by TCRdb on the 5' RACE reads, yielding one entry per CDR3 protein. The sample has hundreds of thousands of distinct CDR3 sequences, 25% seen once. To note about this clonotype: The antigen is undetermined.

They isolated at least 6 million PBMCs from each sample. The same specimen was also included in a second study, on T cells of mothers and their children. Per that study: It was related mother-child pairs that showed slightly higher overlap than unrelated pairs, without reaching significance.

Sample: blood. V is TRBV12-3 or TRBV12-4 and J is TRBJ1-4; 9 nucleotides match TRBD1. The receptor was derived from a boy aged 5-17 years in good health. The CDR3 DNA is TGTGCCAGCAGACTGGGACAGGGTGTGAGGTTATGGGATGAAAAACTGTTTTTT. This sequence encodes CASRLGQGVRLWDEKLFF.